The present entry profiles one TCR beta chain with its context. The antigen remains undetermined. Germline V gene sequence: CDR1 MGHRA, CDR2 YSYEKL. V lost 4 bases and J lost 3; bases outside the gene matches: 2. The CDR3 runs to 14 residues. The sample's time point: baseline, week 1 (first vaccination visit). Treatment in this sample: pre-vaccination baseline after standard-of-care therapy. This sample stems from a study of a mutant IDH1 vaccine in newly diagnosed glioma. Study information: The earlier regimen, radiotherapy, temozolomide, or both, was most often both.

Clones were sequenced by immunoSEQ multiplex PCR, and TCRdb holds only the in-frame ones, with some missing. This sample carries 60,000 to 75,000 clones, 83% of them seen once, and the ten largest clones take roughly 4.4%. Study-level findings and limits: Any relationship between pseudoprogression and changes in top peripheral T cell clonotypes seemed absent. Vaccination induced immune responses in around 94% of patients.

The chain joins TRBV4-1 to TRBJ1-1, with 10 bases lining up with TRBD1. Sequenced here: peripheral blood mononuclear cells (PBMCs), sampled from a glioma patient treated with radiotherapy, temozolomide or both. The clonotype originates from a woman aged 18-35 years with glioma. Some clones in this sample may be carry-over from other donors' samples. CDR3 in DNA: TGCGCCAGCAGCCTAGGACAGGGGGACACTGAAGCTTTCTTT. It encodes CASSLGQGDTEAFF.